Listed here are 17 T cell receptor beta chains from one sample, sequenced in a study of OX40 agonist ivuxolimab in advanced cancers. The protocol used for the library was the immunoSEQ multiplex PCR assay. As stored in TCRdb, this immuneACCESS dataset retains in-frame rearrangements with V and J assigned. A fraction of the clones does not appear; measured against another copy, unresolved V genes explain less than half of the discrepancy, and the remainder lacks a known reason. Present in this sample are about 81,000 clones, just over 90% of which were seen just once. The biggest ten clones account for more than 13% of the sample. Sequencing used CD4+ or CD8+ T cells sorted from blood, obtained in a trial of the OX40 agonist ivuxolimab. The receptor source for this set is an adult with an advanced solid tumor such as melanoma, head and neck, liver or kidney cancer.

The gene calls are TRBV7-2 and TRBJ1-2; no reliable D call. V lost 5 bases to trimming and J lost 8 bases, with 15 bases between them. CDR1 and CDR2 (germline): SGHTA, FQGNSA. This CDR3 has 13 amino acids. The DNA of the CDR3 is TGTGCCAGCAGCCCCCCTGACGCATGGGGCTACACCTTC. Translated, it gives CASSPPDAWGYTF.

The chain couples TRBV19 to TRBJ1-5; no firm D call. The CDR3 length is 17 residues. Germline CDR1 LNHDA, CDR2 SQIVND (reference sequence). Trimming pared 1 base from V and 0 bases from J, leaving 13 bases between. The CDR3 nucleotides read TGTGCCAGTAGTATAGTAGGCAGGATTTATAGCAATCAGCCCCAGCATTTT. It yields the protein CASSIVGRIYSNQPQHF.

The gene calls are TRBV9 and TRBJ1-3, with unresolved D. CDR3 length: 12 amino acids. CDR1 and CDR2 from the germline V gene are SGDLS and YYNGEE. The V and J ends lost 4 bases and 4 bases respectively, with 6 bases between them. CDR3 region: CASSSGGNTIYF. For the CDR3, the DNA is TGTGCCAGCAGCTCCGGGGGAAACACCATATATTTT.

CDR3 sequence (DNA): TGCGCCAGCAGCCAAGGCAGGGTAGGGAATGAGCAGTTCTTC. The encoded protein is CASSQGRVGNEQFF. The rearrangement links TRBV4-3 to TRBJ2-1; tentative D call: TRBD1 (5 bases). Germline V gene lookup returns CDR1 LGHNA and CDR2 YSLEER. V was clipped by 1 base and J by 7 bases, with 11 bases between them. The CDR3 extends over 14 amino acids.

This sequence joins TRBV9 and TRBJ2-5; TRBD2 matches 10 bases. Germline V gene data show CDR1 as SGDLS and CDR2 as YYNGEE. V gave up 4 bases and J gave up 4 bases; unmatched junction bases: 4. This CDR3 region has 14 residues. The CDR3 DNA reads TGTGCCAGCAGCACTCCTAGCGGGGGAGAGACCCAGTACTTC. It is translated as CASSTPSGGETQYF. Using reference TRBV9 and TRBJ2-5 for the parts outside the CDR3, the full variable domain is DSGVTQTPKHLITATGQRVTLRCSPRSGDLSVYWYQQSLDQGLQFLIQYYNGEERAKGNILERFSAQQFPDLHSELNLSSLELGDSALYFCASSTPSGGETQYFGPGTRLLVL.

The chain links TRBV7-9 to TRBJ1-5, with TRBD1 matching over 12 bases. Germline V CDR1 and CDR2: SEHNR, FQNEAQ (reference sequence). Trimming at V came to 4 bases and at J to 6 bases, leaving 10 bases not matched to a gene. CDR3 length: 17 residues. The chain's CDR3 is CASSSGVGTGGSQPQHF. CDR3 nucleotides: TGTGCCAGCAGCTCTGGGGTTGGGACAGGGGGCTCTCAGCCCCAGCATTTT.

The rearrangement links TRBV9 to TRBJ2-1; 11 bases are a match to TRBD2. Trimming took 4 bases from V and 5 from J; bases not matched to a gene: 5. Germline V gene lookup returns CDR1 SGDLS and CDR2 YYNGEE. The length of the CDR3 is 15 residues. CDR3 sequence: CASSIAGGPNNEQFF. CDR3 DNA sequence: TGTGCCAGCAGCATAGCGGGAGGGCCGAACAATGAGCAGTTCTTC.

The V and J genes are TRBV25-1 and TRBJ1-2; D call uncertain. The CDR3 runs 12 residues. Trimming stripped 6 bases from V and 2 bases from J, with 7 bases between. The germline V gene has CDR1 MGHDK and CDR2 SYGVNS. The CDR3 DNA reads TGTGCCAGCAGCGCGGGGAACTATGGCTACACCTTC. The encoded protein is CASSAGNYGYTF.

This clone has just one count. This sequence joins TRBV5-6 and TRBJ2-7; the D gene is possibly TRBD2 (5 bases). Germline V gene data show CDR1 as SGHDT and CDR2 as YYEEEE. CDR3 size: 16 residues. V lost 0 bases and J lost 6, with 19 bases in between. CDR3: CASSLVGGILDSEQYF. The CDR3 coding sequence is TGTGCCAGCAGCTTGGTCGGTGGGATCCTGGACTCCGAGCAGTACTTC.

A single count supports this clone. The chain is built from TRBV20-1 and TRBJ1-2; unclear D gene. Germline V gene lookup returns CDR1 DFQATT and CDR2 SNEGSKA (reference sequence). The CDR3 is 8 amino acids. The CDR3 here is CRAMGYTF. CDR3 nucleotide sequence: TGCAGGGCCATGGGCTACACCTTC.

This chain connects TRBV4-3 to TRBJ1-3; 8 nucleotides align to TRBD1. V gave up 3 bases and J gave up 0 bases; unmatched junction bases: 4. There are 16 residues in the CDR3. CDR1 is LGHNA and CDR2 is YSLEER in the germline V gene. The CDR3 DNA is TGCGCCAGCAGCCACGGACAGGGCTTCTCTGGAAACACCATATATTTT. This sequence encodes CASSHGQGFSGNTIYF.

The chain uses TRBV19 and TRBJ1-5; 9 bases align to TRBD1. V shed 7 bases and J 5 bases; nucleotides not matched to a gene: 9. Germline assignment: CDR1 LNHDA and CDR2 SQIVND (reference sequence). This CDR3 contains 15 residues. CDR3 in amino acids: CASTPRGQGDQPQHF. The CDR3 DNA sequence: TGTGCCAGTACCCCGAGGGGACAGGGTGATCAGCCCCAGCATTTT.

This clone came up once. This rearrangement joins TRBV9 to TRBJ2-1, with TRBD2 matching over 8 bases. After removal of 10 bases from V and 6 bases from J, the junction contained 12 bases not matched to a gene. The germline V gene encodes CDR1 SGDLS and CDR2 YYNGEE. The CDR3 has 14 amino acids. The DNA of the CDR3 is TGTGCCGCCTCCGGGACTAGTGCCACCAATGAGCAGTTCTTC. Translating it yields CAASGTSATNEQFF. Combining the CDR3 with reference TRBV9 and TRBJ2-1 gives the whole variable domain DSGVTQTPKHLITATGQRVTLRCSPRSGDLSVYWYQQSLDQGLQFLIQYYNGEERAKGNILERFSAQQFPDLHSELNLSSLELGDSALYFCAASGTSATNEQFFGPGTRLTVL.

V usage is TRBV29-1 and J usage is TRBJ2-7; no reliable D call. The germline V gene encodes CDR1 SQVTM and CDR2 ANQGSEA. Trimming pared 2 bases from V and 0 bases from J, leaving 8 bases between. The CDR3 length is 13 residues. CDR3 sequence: CSVERDNSYEQYF. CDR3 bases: TGCAGCGTTGAACGAGACAACTCCTACGAGCAGTACTTC.

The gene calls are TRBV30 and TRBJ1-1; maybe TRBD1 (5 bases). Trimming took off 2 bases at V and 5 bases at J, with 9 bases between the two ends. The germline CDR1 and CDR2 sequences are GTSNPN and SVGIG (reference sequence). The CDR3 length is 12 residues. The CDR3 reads CAWSQGWTEAFF. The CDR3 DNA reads TGTGCCTGGAGTCAGGGTTGGACTGAAGCTTTCTTT.

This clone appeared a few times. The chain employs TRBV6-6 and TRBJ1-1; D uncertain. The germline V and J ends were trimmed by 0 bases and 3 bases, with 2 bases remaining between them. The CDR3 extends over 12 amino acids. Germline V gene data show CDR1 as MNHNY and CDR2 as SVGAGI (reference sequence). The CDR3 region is CASSYSDTEAFF. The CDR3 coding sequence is TGTGCCAGCAGTTACTCGGACACTGAAGCTTTCTTT.

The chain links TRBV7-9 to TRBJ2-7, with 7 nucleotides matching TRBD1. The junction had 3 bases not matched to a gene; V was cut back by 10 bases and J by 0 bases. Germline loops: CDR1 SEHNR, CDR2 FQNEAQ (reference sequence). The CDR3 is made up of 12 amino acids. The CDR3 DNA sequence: TGTGCCACCCGACAGGGCTCCTACGAGCAGTACTTC. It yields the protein CATRQGSYEQYF.